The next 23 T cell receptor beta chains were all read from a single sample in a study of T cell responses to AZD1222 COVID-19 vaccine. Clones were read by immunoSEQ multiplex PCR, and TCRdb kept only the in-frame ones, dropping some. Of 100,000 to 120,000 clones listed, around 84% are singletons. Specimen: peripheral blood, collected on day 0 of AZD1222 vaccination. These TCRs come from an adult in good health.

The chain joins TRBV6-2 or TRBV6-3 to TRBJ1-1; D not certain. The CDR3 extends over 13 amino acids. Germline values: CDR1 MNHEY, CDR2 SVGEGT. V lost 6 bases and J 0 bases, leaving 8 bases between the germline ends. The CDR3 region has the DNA TGTGCCAGCAGCCCATCGGTGAACACTGAAGCTTTCTTT. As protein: CASSPSVNTEAFF.

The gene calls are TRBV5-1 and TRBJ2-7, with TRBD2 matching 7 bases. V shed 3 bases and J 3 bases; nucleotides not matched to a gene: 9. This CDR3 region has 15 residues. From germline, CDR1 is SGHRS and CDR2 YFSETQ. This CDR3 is CASSSGGGGYYEQYF. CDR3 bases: TGCGCCAGCAGCTCGGGAGGTGGGGGATACTACGAGCAGTACTTC.

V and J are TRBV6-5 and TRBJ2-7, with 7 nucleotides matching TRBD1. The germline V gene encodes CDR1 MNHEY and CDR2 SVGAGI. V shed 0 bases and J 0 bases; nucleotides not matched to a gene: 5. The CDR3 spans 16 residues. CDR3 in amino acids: CASSYSKGASSYEQYF. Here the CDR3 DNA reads TGTGCCAGCAGTTACTCGAAGGGGGCCAGCTCCTACGAGCAGTACTTC.

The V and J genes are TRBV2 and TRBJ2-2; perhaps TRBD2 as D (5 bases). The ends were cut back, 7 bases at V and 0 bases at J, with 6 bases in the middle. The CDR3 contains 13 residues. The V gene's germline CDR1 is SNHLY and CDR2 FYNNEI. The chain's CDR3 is CASIGANTGELFF. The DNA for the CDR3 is TGTGCCAGCATCGGGGCGAACACCGGGGAGCTGTTTTTT.

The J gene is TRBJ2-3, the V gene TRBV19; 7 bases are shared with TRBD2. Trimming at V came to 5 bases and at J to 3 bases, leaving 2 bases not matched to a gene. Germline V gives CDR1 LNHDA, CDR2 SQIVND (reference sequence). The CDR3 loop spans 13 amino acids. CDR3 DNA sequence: TGTGCCAGTAGTGTGGGGGGGACAGATACGCAGTATTTT. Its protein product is CASSVGGTDTQYF.

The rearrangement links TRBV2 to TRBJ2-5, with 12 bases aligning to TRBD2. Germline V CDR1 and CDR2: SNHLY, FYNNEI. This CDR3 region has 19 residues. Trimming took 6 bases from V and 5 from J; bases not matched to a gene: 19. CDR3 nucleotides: TGTGCCAGCAGCTTTGGGCTAGCGGGGGGGCCCTCCATCCGGGAGACCCAGTACTTC. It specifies CASSFGLAGGPSIRETQYF.

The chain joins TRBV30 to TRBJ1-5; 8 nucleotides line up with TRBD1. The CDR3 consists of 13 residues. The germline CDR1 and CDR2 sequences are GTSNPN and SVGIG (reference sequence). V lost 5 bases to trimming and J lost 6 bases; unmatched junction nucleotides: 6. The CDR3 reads CAWDRGSGQPQHF. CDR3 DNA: TGTGCCTGGGACAGGGGAAGTGGTCAGCCCCAGCATTTT.

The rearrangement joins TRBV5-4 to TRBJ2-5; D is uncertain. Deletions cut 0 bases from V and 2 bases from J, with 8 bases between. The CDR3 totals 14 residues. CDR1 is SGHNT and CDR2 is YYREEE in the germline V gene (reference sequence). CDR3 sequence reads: CASSLGRKQETQYF. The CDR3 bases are TGTGCCAGCAGCTTGGGGAGAAAACAAGAGACCCAGTACTTC. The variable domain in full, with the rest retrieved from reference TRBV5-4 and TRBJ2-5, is ETGVTQSPTHLIKTRGQQVTLRCSSQSGHNTVSWYQQALGQGPQFIFQYYREEENGRGNFPPRFSGLQFPNYSSELNVNALELDDSALYLCASSLGRKQETQYFGPGTRLLVL.

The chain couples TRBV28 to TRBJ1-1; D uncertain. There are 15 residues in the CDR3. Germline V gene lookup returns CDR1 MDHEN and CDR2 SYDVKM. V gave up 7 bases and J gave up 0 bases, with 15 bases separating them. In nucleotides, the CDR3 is TGTGCCAGCACCTTTGGAGGGAAGGTGAACACTGAAGCTTTCTTT. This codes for CASTFGGKVNTEAFF. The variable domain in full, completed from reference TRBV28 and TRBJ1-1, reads DVKVTQSSRYLVKRTGEKVFLECVQDMDHENMFWYRQDPGLGLRLIYFSYDVKMKEKGDIPEGYSVSREKKERFSLILESASTNQTSMYLCASTFGGKVNTEAFFGQGTRLTVV.

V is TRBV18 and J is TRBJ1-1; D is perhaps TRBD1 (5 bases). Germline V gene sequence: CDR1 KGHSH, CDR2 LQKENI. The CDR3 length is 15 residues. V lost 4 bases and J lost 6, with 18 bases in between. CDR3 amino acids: CASSQDSGSLAEAFF. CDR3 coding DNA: TGTGCCAGCTCACAGGACTCAGGGTCTCTGGCTGAAGCTTTCTTT. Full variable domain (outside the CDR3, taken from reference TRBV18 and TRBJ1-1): NAGVMQNPRHLVRRRGQEARLRCSPMKGHSHVYWYRQLPEEGLKFMVYLQKENIIDESGMPKERFSAEFPKEGPSILRIQQVVRGDSAAYFCASSQDSGSLAEAFFGQGTRLTVV.

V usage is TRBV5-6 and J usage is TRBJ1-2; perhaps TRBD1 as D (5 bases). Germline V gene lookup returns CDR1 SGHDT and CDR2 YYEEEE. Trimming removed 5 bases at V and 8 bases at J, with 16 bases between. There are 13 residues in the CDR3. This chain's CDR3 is CASRAVGGGGYTF. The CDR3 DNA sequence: TGTGCCAGCAGAGCGGTCGGGGGAGGCGGCTACACCTTC.

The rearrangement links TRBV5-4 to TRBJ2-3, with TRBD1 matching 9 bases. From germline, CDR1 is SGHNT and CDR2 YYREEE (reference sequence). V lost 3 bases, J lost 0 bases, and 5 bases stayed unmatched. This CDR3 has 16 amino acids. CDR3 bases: TGTGCCAGCAGCTCGCCCGGGACAGGGAGCACAGATACGCAGTATTTT. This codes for CASSSPGTGSTDTQYF. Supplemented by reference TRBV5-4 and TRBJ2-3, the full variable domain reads ETGVTQSPTHLIKTRGQQVTLRCSSQSGHNTVSWYQQALGQGPQFIFQYYREEENGRGNFPPRFSGLQFPNYSSELNVNALELDDSALYLCASSSPGTGSTDTQYFGPGTRLTVL.

The CDR3 loop is CAISAVYEQYF. For the CDR3, the DNA is TGTGCCATCAGTGCGGTATACGAGCAGTACTTC. The rearrangement joins TRBV10-3 to TRBJ2-7, with D unresolved. Germline V gene lookup returns CDR1 ENHRY and CDR2 SYGVKD. The V end was cut by 4 bases, the J end by 4 bases, with 5 bases between. The CDR3 covers 11 residues.

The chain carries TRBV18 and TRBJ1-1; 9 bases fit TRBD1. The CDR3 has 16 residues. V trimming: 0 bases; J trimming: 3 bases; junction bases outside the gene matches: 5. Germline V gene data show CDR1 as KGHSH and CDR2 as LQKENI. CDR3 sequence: CASSPPGGTGHTEAFF. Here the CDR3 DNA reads TGTGCCAGCTCACCACCGGGCGGGACAGGGCACACTGAAGCTTTCTTT.

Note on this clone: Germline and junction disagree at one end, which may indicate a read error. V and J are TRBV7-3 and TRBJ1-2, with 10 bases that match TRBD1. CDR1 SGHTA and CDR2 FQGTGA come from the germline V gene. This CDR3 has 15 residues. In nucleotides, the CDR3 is TGTGCCAGCAGCCTAACCGGGACAGGGGCGAGCGGCTACACCTTC. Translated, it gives CASSLTGTGASGYTF.

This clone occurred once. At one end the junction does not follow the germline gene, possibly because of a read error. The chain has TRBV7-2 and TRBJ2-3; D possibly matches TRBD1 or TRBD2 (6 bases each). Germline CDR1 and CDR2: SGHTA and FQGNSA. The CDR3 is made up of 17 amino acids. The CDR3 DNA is TGTGCCAGCAGCTTTCCGTTGGGGACTGGGGGCACGGATACGCAGTATTTT. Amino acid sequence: CASSFPLGTGGTDTQYF.

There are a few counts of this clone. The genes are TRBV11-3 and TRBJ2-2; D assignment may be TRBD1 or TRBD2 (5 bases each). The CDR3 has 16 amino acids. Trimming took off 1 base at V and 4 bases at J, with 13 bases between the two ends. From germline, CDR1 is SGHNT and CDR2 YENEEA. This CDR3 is CASSLGRDGSTGELFF. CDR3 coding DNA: TGTGCCAGCAGCTTAGGCCGGGACGGATCCACCGGGGAGCTGTTTTTT.

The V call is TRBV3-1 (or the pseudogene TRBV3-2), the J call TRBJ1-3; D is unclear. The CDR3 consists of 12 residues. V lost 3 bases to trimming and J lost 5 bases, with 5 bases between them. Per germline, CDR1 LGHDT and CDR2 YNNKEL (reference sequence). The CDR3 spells CASSHGRNTIYF. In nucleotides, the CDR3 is TGTGCCAGCAGCCACGGGCGAAACACCATATATTTT.

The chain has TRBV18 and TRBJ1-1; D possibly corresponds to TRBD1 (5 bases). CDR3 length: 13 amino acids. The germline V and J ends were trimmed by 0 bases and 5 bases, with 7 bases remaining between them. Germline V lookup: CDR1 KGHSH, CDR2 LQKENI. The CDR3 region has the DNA TGTGCCAGCTCACCACCGGGACTGACTGAAGCTTTCTTT. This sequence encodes CASSPPGLTEAFF. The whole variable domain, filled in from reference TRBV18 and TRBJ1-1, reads NAGVMQNPRHLVRRRGQEARLRCSPMKGHSHVYWYRQLPEEGLKFMVYLQKENIIDESGMPKERFSAEFPKEGPSILRIQQVVRGDSAAYFCASSPPGLTEAFFGQGTRLTVV.

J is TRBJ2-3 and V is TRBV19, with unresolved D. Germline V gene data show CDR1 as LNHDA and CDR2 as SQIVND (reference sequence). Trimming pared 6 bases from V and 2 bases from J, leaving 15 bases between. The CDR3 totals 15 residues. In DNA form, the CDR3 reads TGTGCCAGTAGCCTTATAGTTGGCTTCACAGATACGCAGTATTTT. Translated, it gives CASSLIVGFTDTQYF.

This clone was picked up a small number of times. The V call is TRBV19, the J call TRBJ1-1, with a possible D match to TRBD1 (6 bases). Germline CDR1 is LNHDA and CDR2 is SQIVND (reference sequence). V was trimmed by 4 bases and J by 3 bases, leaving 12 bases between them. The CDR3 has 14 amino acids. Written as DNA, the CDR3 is TGTGCCAGTAGTACCACAGGGTATGACACTGAAGCTTTCTTT. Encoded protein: CASSTTGYDTEAFF. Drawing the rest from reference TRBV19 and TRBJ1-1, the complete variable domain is DGGITQSPKYLFRKEGQNVTLSCEQNLNHDAMYWYRQDPGQGLRLIYYSQIVNDFQKGDIAEGYSVSREKKESFPLTVTSAQKNPTAFYLCASSTTGYDTEAFFGQGTRLTVV.

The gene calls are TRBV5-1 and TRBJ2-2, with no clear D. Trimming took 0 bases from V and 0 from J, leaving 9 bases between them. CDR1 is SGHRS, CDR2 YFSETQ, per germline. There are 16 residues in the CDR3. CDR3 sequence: CASSLAGPPNTGELFF. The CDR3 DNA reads TGCGCCAGCAGCTTGGCCGGACCGCCGAACACCGGGGAGCTGTTTTTT.

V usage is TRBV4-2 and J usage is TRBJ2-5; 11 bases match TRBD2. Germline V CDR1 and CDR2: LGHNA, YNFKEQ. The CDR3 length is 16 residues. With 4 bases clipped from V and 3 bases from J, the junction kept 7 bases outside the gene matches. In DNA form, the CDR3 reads TGTGCCAGCAGCCGGCCCCTAGCGGGGGGAAAAGAGACCCAGTACTTC. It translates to CASSRPLAGGKETQYF.